This T cell receptor (beta chain) came from a study of blood T cell repertoires in COVID-19. Study background: Sources were T cells, B-cell-depleted T cells, or PBMCs; the material itself was cDNA or gDNA.

The germline CDR1 and CDR2 sequences are SGHNT and YYREEE (reference sequence). Trimming pared 0 bases from V and 3 bases from J, leaving 7 bases between. The CDR3 covers 13 residues. Per the original data handling: Amplification of reference gene primers provided the estimated nucleated cell counts. The assay was immunoSEQ multiplex PCR, and TCRdb's table has in-frame clones only and misses some. That table gives V, J and clone size, and the DNA gave D and trimming. There are tens of thousands of clones in the sample; around 83% occur only once, and about 5% lies in the top ten. What was sequenced was peripheral blood. The chain employs TRBV5-4 and TRBJ2-7; D remains unclear. This TCR derives from a human donor in a cohort sampled during active COVID-19. The CDR3 sequence: CASSLGQHYEQYF. CDR3 nucleotides: TGTGCCAGCAGCTTGGGACAACACTACGAGCAGTACTTC. Supplemented by reference TRBV5-4 and TRBJ2-7, the full variable domain reads ETGVTQSPTHLIKTRGQQVTLRCSSQSGHNTVSWYQQALGQGPQFIFQYYREEENGRGNFPPRFSGLQFPNYSSELNVNALELDDSALYLCASSLGQHYEQYFGPGTRLTVT.